The subject of this entry is one T cell receptor beta chain. This sample stems from a study of T cell responses to AZD1222 COVID-19 vaccine. The repertoire was sequenced with immunoSEQ multiplex PCR; TCRdb's copy has only in-frame clones and lacks some. The sample yields 150,000 or so clones, 90% to 95% seen once. The sequencing used peripheral blood, collected 28 days after the second AZD1222 dose. The clonotype was recovered from an adult who received the AZD1222 COVID-19 vaccine.

CDR3 amino acids: CASSEMASQETQYF. The CDR3 DNA reads TGTGCCAGCAGTGAAATGGCTAGCCAAGAGACCCAGTACTTC. The rearrangement links TRBV2 to TRBJ2-5, with D unclear. Germline V gives CDR1 SNHLY, CDR2 FYNNEI. The CDR3 consists of 14 residues. V lost 2 bases to trimming and J lost 1 base, with 8 bases between them.